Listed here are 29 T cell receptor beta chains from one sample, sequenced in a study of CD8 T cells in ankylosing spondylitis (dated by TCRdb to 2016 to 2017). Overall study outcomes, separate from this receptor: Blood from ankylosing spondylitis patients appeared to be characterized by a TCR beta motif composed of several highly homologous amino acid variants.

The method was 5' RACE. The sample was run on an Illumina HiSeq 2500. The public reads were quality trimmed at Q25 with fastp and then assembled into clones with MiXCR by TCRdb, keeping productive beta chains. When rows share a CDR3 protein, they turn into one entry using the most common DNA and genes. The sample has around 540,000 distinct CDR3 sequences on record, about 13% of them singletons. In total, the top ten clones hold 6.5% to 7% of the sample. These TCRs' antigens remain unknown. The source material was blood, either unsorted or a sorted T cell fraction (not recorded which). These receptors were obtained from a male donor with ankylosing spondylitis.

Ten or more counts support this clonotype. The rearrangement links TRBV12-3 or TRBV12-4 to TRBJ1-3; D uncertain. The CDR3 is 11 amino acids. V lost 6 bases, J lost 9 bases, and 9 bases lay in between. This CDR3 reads CASRRLGTIYF. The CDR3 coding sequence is TGTGCCAGCAGGCGTTTGGGCACCATATATTTT.

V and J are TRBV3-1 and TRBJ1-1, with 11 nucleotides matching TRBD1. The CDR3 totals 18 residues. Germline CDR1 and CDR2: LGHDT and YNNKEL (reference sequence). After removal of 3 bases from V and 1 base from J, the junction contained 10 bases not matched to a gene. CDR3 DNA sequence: TGTGCCAGCAGCCAGATCTTCGGGACAGGGGGTGCGAACACTGAAGCTTTCTTT. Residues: CASSQIFGTGGANTEAFF.

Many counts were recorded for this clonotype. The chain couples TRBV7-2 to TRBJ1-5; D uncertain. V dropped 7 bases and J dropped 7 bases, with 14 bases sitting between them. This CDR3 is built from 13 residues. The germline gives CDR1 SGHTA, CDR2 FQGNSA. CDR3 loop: CASTVRSGQPQHF. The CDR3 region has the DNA TGTGCCAGCACCGTTCGCTCCGGGCAGCCCCAGCATTTT.

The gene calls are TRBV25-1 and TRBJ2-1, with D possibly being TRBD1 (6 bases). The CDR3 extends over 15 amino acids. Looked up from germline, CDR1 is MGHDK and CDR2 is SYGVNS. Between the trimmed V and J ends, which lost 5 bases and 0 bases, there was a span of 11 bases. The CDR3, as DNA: TGTGCCAGCAGTAGGGGGATGAGCTCCTACAATGAGCAGTTCTTC. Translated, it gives CASSRGMSSYNEQFF.

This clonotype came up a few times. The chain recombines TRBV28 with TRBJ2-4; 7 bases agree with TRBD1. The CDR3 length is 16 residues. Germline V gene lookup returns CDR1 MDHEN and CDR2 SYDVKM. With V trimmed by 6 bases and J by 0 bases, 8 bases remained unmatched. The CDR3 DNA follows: TGTGCCAGCAGCATTGGGACAGTAATAGCCAAAAACATTCAGTACTTC. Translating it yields CASSIGTVIAKNIQYF. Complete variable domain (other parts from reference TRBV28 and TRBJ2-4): DVKVTQSSRYLVKRTGEKVFLECVQDMDHENMFWYRQDPGLGLRLIYFSYDVKMKEKGDIPEGYSVSREKKERFSLILESASTNQTSMYLCASSIGTVIAKNIQYFGAGTRLSVL.

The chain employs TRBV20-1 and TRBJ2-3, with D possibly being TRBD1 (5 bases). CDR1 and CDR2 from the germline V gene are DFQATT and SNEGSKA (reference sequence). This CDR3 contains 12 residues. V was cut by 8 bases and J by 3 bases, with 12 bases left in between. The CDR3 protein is CSTTEETDTQYF. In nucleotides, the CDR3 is TGCAGTACGACAGAAGAAACAGATACGCAGTATTTT.

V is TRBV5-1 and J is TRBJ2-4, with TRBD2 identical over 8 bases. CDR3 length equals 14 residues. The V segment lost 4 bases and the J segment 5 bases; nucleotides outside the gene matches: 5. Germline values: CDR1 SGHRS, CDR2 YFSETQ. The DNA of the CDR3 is TGCGCCAGCAGCGTTGGGCGGGGGGAAAACATTCAGTACTTC. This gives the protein CASSVGRGENIQYF.

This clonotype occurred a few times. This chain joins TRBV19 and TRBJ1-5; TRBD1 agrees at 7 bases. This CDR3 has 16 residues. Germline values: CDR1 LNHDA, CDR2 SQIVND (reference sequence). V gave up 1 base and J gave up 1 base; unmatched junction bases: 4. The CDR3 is CASSIGAGGSNQPQHF. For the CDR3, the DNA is TGTGCCAGTAGTATAGGGGCAGGGGGGAGCAATCAGCCCCAGCATTTT.

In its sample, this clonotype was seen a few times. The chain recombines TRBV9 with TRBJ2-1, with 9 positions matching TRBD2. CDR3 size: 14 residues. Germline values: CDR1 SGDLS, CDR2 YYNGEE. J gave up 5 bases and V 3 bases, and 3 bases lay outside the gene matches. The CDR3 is CASSGLAVDNEQFF. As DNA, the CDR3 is TGTGCCAGCAGCGGACTAGCGGTAGACAATGAGCAGTTCTTC.

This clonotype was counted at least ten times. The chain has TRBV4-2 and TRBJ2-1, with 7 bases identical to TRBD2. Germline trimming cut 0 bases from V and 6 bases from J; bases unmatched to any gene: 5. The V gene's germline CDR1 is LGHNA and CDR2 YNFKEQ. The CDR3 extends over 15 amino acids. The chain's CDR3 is CASSQELGGVNEQFF. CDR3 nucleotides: TGTGCCAGCAGCCAAGAACTGGGGGGGGTCAATGAGCAGTTCTTC.

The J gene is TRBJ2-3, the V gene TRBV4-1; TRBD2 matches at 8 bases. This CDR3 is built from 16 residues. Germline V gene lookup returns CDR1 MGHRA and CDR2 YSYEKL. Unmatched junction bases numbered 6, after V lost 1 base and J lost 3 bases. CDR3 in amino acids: CASSQALAGVTDTQYF. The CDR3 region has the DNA TGCGCCAGCAGCCAAGCTCTAGCGGGCGTGACAGATACGCAGTATTTT.

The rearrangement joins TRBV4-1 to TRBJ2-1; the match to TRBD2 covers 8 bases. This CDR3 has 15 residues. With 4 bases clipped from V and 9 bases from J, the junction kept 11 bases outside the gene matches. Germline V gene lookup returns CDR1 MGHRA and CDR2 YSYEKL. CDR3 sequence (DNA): TGCGCCAGCAGCCGTACCCCGGGACTAGTCAGTGAGCAGTTCTTC. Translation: CASSRTPGLVSEQFF.

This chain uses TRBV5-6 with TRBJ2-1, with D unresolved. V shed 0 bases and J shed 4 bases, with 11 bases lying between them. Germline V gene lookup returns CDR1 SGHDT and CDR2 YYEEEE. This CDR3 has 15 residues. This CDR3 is CASSLGRSGYNEQFF. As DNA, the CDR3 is TGTGCCAGCAGCTTGGGTAGGTCAGGTTACAATGAGCAGTTCTTC.

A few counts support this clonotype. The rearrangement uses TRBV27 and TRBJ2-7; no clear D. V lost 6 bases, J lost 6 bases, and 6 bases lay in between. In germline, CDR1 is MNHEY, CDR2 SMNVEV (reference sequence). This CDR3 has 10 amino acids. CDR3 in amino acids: CASRVGEQYV. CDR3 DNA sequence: TGTGCCAGCAGGGTGGGCGAGCAGTACGTC.

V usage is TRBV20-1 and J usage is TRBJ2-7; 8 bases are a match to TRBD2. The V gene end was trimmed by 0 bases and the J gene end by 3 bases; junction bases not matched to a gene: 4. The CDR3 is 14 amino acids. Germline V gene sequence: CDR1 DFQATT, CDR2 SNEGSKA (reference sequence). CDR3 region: CSARDSTSGYEQYF. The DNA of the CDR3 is TGCAGTGCTAGAGATTCCACTAGCGGCTACGAGCAGTACTTC.

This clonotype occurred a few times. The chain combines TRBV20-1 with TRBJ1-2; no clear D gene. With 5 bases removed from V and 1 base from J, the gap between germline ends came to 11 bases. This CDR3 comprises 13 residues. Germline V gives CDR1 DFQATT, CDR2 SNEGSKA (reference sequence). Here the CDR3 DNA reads TGCAGTGCTCCTCGTCCAATTAACTATGGCTACACCTTC. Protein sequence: CSAPRPINYGYTF.

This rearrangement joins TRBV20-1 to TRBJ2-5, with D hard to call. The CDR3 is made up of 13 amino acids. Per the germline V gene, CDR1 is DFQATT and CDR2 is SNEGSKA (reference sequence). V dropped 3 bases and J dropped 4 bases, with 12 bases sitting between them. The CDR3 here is CSASLEMGETQYF. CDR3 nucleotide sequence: TGCAGTGCTAGTTTGGAGATGGGAGAGACCCAGTACTTC.

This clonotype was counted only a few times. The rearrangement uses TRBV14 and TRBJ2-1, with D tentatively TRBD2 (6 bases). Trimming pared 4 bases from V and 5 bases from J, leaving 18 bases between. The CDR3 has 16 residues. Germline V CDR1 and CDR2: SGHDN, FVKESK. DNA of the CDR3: TGTGCCAGCAGCCTCTTGGTGGAGGGTACCCACAATGAGCAGTTCTTC. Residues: CASSLLVEGTHNEQFF.

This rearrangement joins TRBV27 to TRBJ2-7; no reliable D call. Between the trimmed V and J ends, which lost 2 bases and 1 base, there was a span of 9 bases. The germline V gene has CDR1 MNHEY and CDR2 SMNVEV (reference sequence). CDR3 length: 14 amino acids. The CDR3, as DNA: TGTGCCAGCAGTTTAGATGCAGAATCCTACGAGCAGTACTTC. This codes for CASSLDAESYEQYF.

The CDR3 spells CGHWGLNYEQYF. The CDR3, as DNA: TGCGGACACTGGGGGCTAAACTACGAGCAGTACTTC. The chain uses TRBV20-1 and TRBJ2-7; D is perhaps TRBD1 (6 bases). Germline V gene data show CDR1 as DFQATT and CDR2 as SNEGSKA (reference sequence). The CDR3 is made up of 12 amino acids.

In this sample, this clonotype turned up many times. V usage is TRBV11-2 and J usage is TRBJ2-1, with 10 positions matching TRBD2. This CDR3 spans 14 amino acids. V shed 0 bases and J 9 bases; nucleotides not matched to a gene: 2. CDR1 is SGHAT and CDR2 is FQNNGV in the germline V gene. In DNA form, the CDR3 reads TGTGCCAGCAGCTTAGACCTAGCGGGAGTTGAGCAGTTCTTC. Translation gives CASSLDLAGVEQFF.

CDR3 nucleotide sequence: TGTGCCAGCACCCGGGACAGGGTGAACACTGAAGCTTTCTTT. It yields the protein CASTRDRVNTEAFF. The V and J genes are TRBV7-9 and TRBJ1-1; 9 bases are a match to TRBD1. This CDR3 region has 14 residues. Germline V lookup: CDR1 SEHNR, CDR2 FQNEAQ (reference sequence). V lost 7 bases, J lost 0 bases, and 3 bases stayed unmatched.

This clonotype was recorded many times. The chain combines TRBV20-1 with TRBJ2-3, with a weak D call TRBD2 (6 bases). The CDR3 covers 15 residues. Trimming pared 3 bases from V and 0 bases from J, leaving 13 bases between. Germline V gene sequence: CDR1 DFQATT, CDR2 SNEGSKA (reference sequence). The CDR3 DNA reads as TGCAGTGCTAGTAGGGCGGGGATAAGCACAGATACGCAGTATTTT. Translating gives CSASRAGISTDTQYF.

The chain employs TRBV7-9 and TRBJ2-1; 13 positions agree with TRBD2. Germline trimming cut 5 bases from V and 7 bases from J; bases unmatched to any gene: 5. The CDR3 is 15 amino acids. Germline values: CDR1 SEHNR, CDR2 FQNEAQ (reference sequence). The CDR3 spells CASSQTSGRLNEQFF. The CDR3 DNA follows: TGTGCCAGCAGCCAGACTAGCGGGAGGTTGAATGAGCAGTTCTTC.

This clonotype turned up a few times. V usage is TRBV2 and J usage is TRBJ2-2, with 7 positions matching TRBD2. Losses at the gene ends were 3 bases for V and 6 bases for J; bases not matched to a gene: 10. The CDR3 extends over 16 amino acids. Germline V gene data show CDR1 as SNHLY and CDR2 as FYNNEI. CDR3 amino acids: CASSEGVGRGAGELFF. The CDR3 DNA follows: TGTGCCAGCAGTGAGGGCGTAGGACGGGGGGCCGGGGAGCTGTTTTTT. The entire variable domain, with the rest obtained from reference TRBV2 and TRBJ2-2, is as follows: EPEVTQTPSHQVTQMGQEVILRCVPISNHLYFYWYRQILGQKVEFLVSFYNNEISEKSEIFDDQFSVERPDGSNFTLKIRSTKLEDSAMYFCASSEGVGRGAGELFFGEGSRLTVL.

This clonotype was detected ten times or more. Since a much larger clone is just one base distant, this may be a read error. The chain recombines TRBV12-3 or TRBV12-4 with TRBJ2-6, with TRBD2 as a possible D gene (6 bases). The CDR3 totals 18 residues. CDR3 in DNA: TGTGCCTGCAGCACCCGTGGGACTTCCTTGTCTGGGGCCAACGTCCTGACTTTC. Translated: CACSTRGTSLSGANVLTF.

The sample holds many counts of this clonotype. CDR3 nucleotides: TGCAGCGTTGAAGATCAAGCTAGCGGGAGGGCCTACAATGAGCAGTTCTTC. Its protein is CSVEDQASGRAYNEQFF. The J gene is TRBJ2-1, the V gene TRBV29-1, with 12 bases matching TRBD2. CDR3 length: 17 residues. Trimming removed 0 bases from V and 2 bases from J; junction bases left unmatched: 5. Germline CDR1 is SQVTM and CDR2 is ANQGSEA.

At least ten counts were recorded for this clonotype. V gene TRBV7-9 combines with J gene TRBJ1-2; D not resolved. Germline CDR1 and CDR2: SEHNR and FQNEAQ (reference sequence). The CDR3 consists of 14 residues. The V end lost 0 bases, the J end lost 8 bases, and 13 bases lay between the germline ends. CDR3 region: CASSLAREGRGYTF. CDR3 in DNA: TGTGCCAGCAGCTTAGCGAGGGAGGGCCGCGGCTACACCTTC.

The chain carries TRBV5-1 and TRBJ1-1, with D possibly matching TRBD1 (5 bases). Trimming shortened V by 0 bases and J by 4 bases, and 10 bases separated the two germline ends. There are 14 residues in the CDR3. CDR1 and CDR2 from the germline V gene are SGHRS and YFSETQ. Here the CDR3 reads CASSLGQPGTEAFF. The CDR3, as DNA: TGCGCCAGCAGCTTGGGACAGCCGGGCACTGAAGCTTTCTTT.